The rows below give T cell receptor beta chains drawn from one sample of a study of cytomegalovirus exposure and HLA in healthy donors. Produced via immunoSEQ multiplex PCR; TCRdb's table is partial and in-frame only. Of about 170,000 clones detected, around 68% appear once; the ten largest clones hold around 3.2%. The sample was PBMCs. These receptors were collected from a man aged 40-55 years in good health and CMV-seronegative. Each CDR3 is given with its conserved first and last residue. D genes are given only for firm matches. Not all rows give a size; the values are once, few, many and, for expanded clones, a class.

>.|.|TRBJ2-5|TRBV5-1
CASSPQVAETQYF
TGCGCCAGCAGCCCTCAGGTCGCCGAGACCCAGTACTTC
>.|TRBD1|TRBJ2-2|TRBV19
CASSNGQGAGTGELFF
TGTGCCAGTAGTAACGGACAGGGTGCGGGCACCGGGGAGCTGTTTTTT
>.|TRBD2|TRBJ2-1|TRBV7-3
CASSPLLAGAYNEQFF
TGTGCCAGCAGCCCACTACTAGCGGGGGCCTACAATGAGCAGTTCTTC
>.|.|TRBJ2-1|TRBV19
CASSSPAGPSGNEQFF
TGTGCCAGTAGTAGCCCCGCGGGACCCTCAGGGAATGAGCAGTTCTTC
>.|.|TRBJ2-5|TRBV7-3
CASSLTATETQYF
TGTGCCAGCAGCTTAACGGCAACAGAGACCCAGTACTTC
>.|.|TRBJ2-7|TRBV21-1
CASVHYEQYF
TGTGCCAGCGTCCACTACGAGCAGTACTTC
>.|.|TRBJ1-4|TRBV5-6
CASSLADSREKLFF
TGTGCCAGCAGCTTGGCCGACAGTAGGGAAAAACTGTTTTTT
>.|TRBD1|TRBJ1-5|TRBV7-2
CASSPRTGGDSNQPQHF
TGTGCCAGCAGCCCAAGGACAGGGGGAGATAGCAATCAGCCCCAGCATTTT
>few|.|TRBJ1-2|TRBV2
CASSEGEGGRGYTF
TGTGCCAGCAGTGAAGGGGAGGGAGGGCGCGGCTACACCTTC
>.|TRBD1|TRBJ1-1|TRBV5-1
CASSFRQGTSAFF
TGCGCCAGCAGCTTCAGACAGGGAACGTCAGCTTTCTTT
>.|.|TRBJ2-6|TRBV14
CASSQVLEDWGLGANVLTF
TGTGCCAGCAGCCAAGTCTTGGAGGATTGGGGGCTCGGGGCCAACGTCCTGACTTTC
>.|TRBD1|TRBJ2-7|TRBV7-9
CASSLGQGLYEQYF
TGTGCCAGCAGCTTGGGACAGGGATTATACGAGCAGTACTTC
>.|.|TRBJ1-1|TRBV19
CASSMVSGDTEAFF
TGTGCCAGTAGTATGGTTTCAGGGGACACTGAAGCTTTCTTT
>.|TRBD1|TRBJ1-5|TRBV5-6
CASSLFRGQSANQPQHF
TGTGCCAGCAGCTTGTTTAGGGGACAGTCGGCAAATCAGCCCCAGCATTTT
>.|TRBD1|TRBJ2-7|TRBV9
CASSKYWTGPDEQYF
TGTGCCAGCAGCAAATATTGGACAGGGCCCGACGAGCAGTACTTC
>few|TRBD1|TRBJ2-7|TRBV2
CASSGTGAYEQYF
TGTGCCAGCAGCGGGACAGGGGCCTACGAGCAGTACTTC
>.|.|TRBJ2-5|TRBV25-1
CASSELTSRETQYF
TGTGCCAGCAGTGAATTGACAAGTAGGGAGACCCAGTACTTC
>.|TRBD2|TRBJ2-3|TRBV15
CATRSGSVGVGTDTQYF
TGTGCCACCCGTAGCGGGAGCGTCGGAGTGGGGACAGATACGCAGTATTTT
>few|.|TRBJ2-5|TRBV6-6
CASSFPTAGGQETQYF
TGTGCCAGCAGTTTCCCGACAGCCGGGGGCCAAGAGACCCAGTACTTC
>.|TRBD2|TRBJ2-2|TRBV10-2
CASSEPLAANTGELFF
TGCGCCAGCAGTGAGCCACTAGCGGCGAACACCGGGGAGCTGTTTTTT
>.|TRBD1|TRBJ2-2|TRBV19
CASQSRTGSYGELFF
TGTGCCAGTCAATCGAGGACAGGGTCCTACGGGGAGCTGTTTTTT
>.|.|TRBJ2-5|TRBV11-2
CASSPEGRGSGTQYF
TGTGCCAGCAGCCCCGAGGGCCGTGGGTCGGGGACCCAGTACTTC
>.|.|TRBJ2-5|TRBV20-1
CSASQETQYF
TGCAGTGCTTCTCAAGAGACCCAGTACTTC